Here is one T cell receptor beta chain with its context. This clonotype was found many times. There is no known antigen for this receptor. No base-level quality is on record; no much larger clone is a single base apart. This sample is drawn from a study of T cells in Graves' hyperthyroidism and ophthalmopathy (dated by TCRdb to the late 2010s). About the full investigation: Peripheral blood samples were taken at initial diagnosis, before any treatment was given. To identify TCR V-J signatures that set the groups apart, the researchers used a discovery cohort of 100 patients, made up of 40 to 45 with Graves' ophthalmopathy and about 59 with stable Graves' hyperthyroidism. Prospective prediction of ophthalmopathy was tested in an independent validation cohort consisting of some 19 hyperthyroidism patients and some 17 patients who later progressed to ophthalmopathy. The 75 to 100 discovery patients were randomly divided into training and test sets at a 7:3 ratio. Thyroid tissue and blood T-cell repertoires from more than five Graves' hyperthyroidism patients were also compared in the study. After sampling, hyperthyroidism patients received methimazole starting at 30 mg daily, and ophthalmopathy patients received high-dose intravenous methylprednisolone. According to the paper, TCR Vbeta CDR3 sequencing was carried out on about 140 peripheral blood samples, which came from 40 to 45 ophthalmopathy, around 75 hyperthyroidism and roughly 17 progressor patients.

Its CDR3 holds 15 amino acids, cysteine through phenylalanine. Only the CDR3 portion is preserved as DNA: 45 bases, with reading frame beginning at the first base. CDR1 and CDR2 are read off the germline V gene as SGHVS and FQNEAQ. Clipping removes 1 base from V and 7 bases from J, with 6 as the unmatched junction base count. Amplification of TCR beta CDR3 regions was carried out from RNA transcripts. A first-round RT-PCR of the TCR CDR3 used the HTBI primer set with the Qiagen OneStep RT-PCR kit. Libraries were constructed in a second round of multiplex PCR, after which size selection and purification were carried out. Paired-end sequencing of the libraries was performed with 100 bp reads on an Illumina HiSeq2000. The source study handled its data this way. SOAPnuke was used to process the raw data, throwing out any read that contained adapters or uncalled bases, had a mean Phred below 15, or lacked an exact constant-primer or identifier match. COPE v1.2.5 was used to merge high-quality paired reads, and clonotypes were defined as unique nucleotide sequences. MiTCR v1.1 was used to align the clonotypes against IMGT TRBV, TRBD and TRBJ reference segments. Only V-J combinations with frequency above 0.0001, covering approximately 99% of repertoires, were analysed. A TCS score was defined as the ratio between F50 (clonal expansion) and ExV (chaos), using BLOSUM62-based TCRdist between CDR3 peptides within each V-J. Welch's t-statistics and random forest reduced around 550 V-J features to 13, which were used in a naive Bayes classifier (R e1071). The raw public reads went through TCRdb reprocessing: fastp at Q25, MiXCR clone calling, in-frame beta chains kept. Rows with one shared CDR3 protein collapse into an entry with the most common genes and DNA. TCRdb's processing, not the study's, gives the V and J calls here. The sample data list 450,000 to 600,000 distinct CDR3 sequences, and 14% of these were observed just once. The ten largest make up around 14% of the sample.

Stable Graves' hyperthyroidism was defined as the absence of progression to ophthalmopathy over 18 months of follow-up. The hyperthyroidism patients were between 18 and 65 years old and newly diagnosed, with a disease duration of less than 2 months. Any patient with an uncontrolled infection, another autoimmune disease, pregnancy or lactation was excluded. Diagnoses were established on the basis of clinical symptoms, serum thyroxine and TRAb, thyroid ultrasound, and orbital computed tomography. PBMCs were isolated from 10 ml of fresh peripheral blood by Ficoll-Paque density gradient centrifugation. Total RNA was extracted with Trizol reagent, and quality was checked on an Agilent 2100 Bioanalyzer. The research as a whole found: No statistical method was used to fix the sample size in advance, and group allocation was not hidden from the investigators. In validation, the model predicted progression to ophthalmopathy with just under 71% sensitivity and about 72% specificity, a median of 6.5 months before onset. Ophthalmopathy was separated from stable hyperthyroidism by a 13 V-J signature model, with approximately 89% sensitivity and approximately 81% specificity obtained in cross-validation and 80%/75% obtained in testing. Most expanded thyroid clonotypes (frequency above 0.001) were also detected in blood, a finding suggesting that blood repertoires may reflect thyroid immune responses.

The chain joins TRBV7-8 to TRBJ2-7; 11 nucleotides in the junction match TRBD2. The receptor comes from a woman between 40 and 50 years old with Graves' hyperthyroidism. The sample taken for sequencing was blood. The base sequence is TGTGCCAGCAGCTTAGGGCCTAGCGGGAGGAGTGAGCAGTACTTC. Its amino acids are CASSLGPSGRSEQYF.